These T cell receptor beta chains were read from a single sample in a study of identical twins. One entry per CDR3 protein results from TCRdb running MiXCR on the 5' RACE reads. The sample records roughly 1.6 million distinct CDR3 sequences, around a third being singletons. The source material was cord blood. Receptors were obtained from a newborn girl in good health. The CDR3 runs from the conserved cysteine through the conserved F or W. The order of the fields is V gene, clone size, J gene, D gene, CDR3 protein, CDR3 DNA. A D gene is named only where the DNA matches it firmly. Only part of the rows carry a size: once, few, many, or a class if the clone is expanded.

TRBV7-2	-	TRBJ2-3	-	CASSFESGVSTDTQYF	TGTGCCAGCAGCTTCGAGTCGGGAGTGAGCACAGATACGCAGTATTTT
TRBV6-2/TRBV6-3	once	TRBJ2-7	TRBD2	CASSYSAAGGLLREQYF	TGTGCCAGCAGTTACTCGGCGGCGGGGGGCCTCCTAAGGGAGCAGTACTTC
TRBV29-1	-	TRBJ2-1	-	CSYRPSLSYNEQFF	TGCAGCTACCGACCTTCCCTCTCCTACAATGAGCAGTTCTTC
TRBV20-1	-	TRBJ2-1	-	CSAHEGPILSSYNEQFF	TGCAGTGCCCACGAGGGGCCCATTTTGAGCTCCTACAATGAGCAGTTCTTC
TRBV6-1	few	TRBJ1-6	TRBD1	CASRPTGPYNSPLHF	TGTGCCAGCAGGCCGACAGGGCCATATAATTCACCCCTCCACTTT
TRBV20-1	-	TRBJ2-1	TRBD2	CSARDGASGRGWEQFF	TGCAGTGCTAGAGATGGCGCTAGCGGGAGAGGATGGGAGCAGTTCTTC
TRBV10-1	-	TRBJ2-5	-	CASSEQNTFQETQYF	TGCGCCAGCAGTGAACAGAACACCTTCCAAGAGACCCAGTACTTC
TRBV20-1	many	TRBJ2-7	TRBD2	CSARDPSGAYEQYF	TGCAGTGCTAGAGATCCTAGCGGGGCCTACGAGCAGTACTTC
TRBV7-9	-	TRBJ1-6	TRBD1	CASSLLGQGGSPLHF	TGTGCCAGCAGCTTACTCGGACAGGGTGGGTCACCCCTCCACTTT
TRBV6-2/TRBV6-3	few	TRBJ2-1	TRBD1	CASSSLGQGNEQFF	TGTGCCAGCAGTTCCCTGGGACAGGGGAATGAGCAGTTCTTC
TRBV4-1	-	TRBJ2-6	-	CASSHRHSGANVLTF	TGCGCCAGCAGCCACCGACACTCTGGGGCCAACGTCCTGACTTTC
TRBV12-3/TRBV12-4	once	TRBJ1-1	-	CASSWAQGPTEAFF	TGTGCCAGCAGCTGGGCGCAGGGGCCCACTGAAGCTTTCTTT
TRBV15	-	TRBJ2-1	TRBD2	CATSREERGLYNEQFF	TGTGCCACCAGCAGAGAAGAGCGGGGGCTCTACAATGAGCAGTTCTTC
TRBV9	-	TRBJ2-3	-	CASSVRQGAFGLAGSSTDTQYF	TGTGCCAGCAGCGTAAGACAGGGGGCTTTTGGGCTAGCGGGATCTAGCACAGATACGCAGTATTTT
TRBV2	many	TRBJ2-7	TRBD2	CASSSGTSEQYF	TGTGCCAGCAGTTCCGGGACTAGCGAGCAGTACTTC
TRBV24-1	-	TRBJ2-1	TRBD2	CATSDIAGGPNEQFF	TGTGCCACCAGTGATATAGCGGGGGGGCCAAATGAGCAGTTCTTC
TRBV20-1	few	TRBJ1-2	TRBD1	CSARDQDRGHYGYTF	TGCAGTGCTAGAGATCAGGACAGGGGGCACTATGGCTACACCTTC
TRBV6-5	-	TRBJ1-1	TRBD1	CASSYRNRGNTEAFF	TGTGCCAGCAGTTACAGAAACAGGGGGAACACTGAAGCTTTCTTT
TRBV12-3/TRBV12-4	-	TRBJ2-7	TRBD2	CASSFFGGTPYEQYF	TGTGCCAGCAGTTTCTTCGGGGGGACCCCCTACGAGCAGTACTTC
TRBV20-1	many	TRBJ2-7	TRBD2	CSAWGTSGSYEQYF	TGCAGTGCTTGGGGGACTAGCGGTTCTTACGAGCAGTACTTC
TRBV5-1	-	TRBJ1-4	-	CASSQGLRGEKLFF	TGCGCCAGCAGCCAGGGGCTACGGGGTGAAAAACTGTTTTTT
TRBV25-1	many	TRBJ1-4	TRBD1	CASSEPGQGNEKLFF	TGTGCCAGCAGTGAACCGGGACAGGGGAATGAAAAACTGTTTTTT
TRBV6-5	few	TRBJ1-5	TRBD1	CASSYGTGANQPQHF	TGTGCCAGCAGTTACGGTACAGGGGCGAATCAGCCCCAGCATTTT
TRBV28	-	TRBJ1-2	-	CASRPGYNGYTF	TGTGCCAGCAGGCCAGGATACAATGGCTACACCTTC
TRBV20-1	many	TRBJ2-1	-	CSARDLSYNEQFF	TGCAGTGCTAGAGATCTTAGCTACAATGAGCAGTTCTTC
TRBV10-2	-	TRBJ2-7	TRBD1	CASRPGQFYEQYF	TGCGCCAGCAGACCGGGACAGTTCTACGAGCAGTACTTC
TRBV6-1	-	TRBJ2-3	TRBD2	CASAGQRGGTDTQYF	TGTGCCAGCGCAGGTCAGCGGGGGGGCACAGATACGCAGTATTTT
TRBV20-1	-	TRBJ1-5	-	CSATRGNNQPQHF	TGCAGTGCTACCCGGGGGAATAATCAGCCCCAGCATTTT
TRBV30	-	TRBJ2-1	-	CAWGEREQFF	TGTGCCTGGGGCGAGAGGGAGCAGTTCTTC
TRBV20-1	many	TRBJ2-3	-	CSARTRADTQYF	TGCAGTGCTAGGACTAGGGCAGATACGCAGTATTTT
TRBV7-2	-	TRBJ1-5	-	CASSLGWSSRGQPQHF	TGTGCCAGCAGCTTAGGTTGGAGCAGTCGCGGGCAGCCCCAGCATTTT
TRBV7-8	few	TRBJ1-4	-	CASSYLTGRNEKLFF	TGTGCCAGCAGCTACCTCACAGGTCGCAATGAAAAACTGTTTTTT
TRBV20-1	few	TRBJ2-1	-	CSARRVSRLSSYNEQFF	TGCAGTGCCCGTCGGGTGTCGCGATTGAGCTCCTACAATGAGCAGTTCTTC
TRBV20-1	-	TRBJ1-2	-	CSAPQNINYGYTF	TGCAGTGCCCCACAGAATATTAACTATGGCTACACCTTC
TRBV27	few	TRBJ2-3	TRBD2	CASRRLASDTQYF	TGTGCCAGCAGGAGACTAGCCTCAGATACGCAGTATTTT
TRBV20-1	few	TRBJ1-2	TRBD1	CSARSPGQGNYGYTF	TGCAGTGCTAGATCCCCGGGACAGGGGAACTATGGCTACACCTTC
TRBV12-3/TRBV12-4	few	TRBJ1-3	TRBD1	CASTILSRGQRRNTIYF	TGTGCCAGCACCATTTTGTCCAGGGGGCAAAGGAGAAACACCATATATTTT
TRBV20-1	-	TRBJ2-3	TRBD2	CSARDGGLAKFTQYF	TGCAGTGCTAGAGATGGGGGACTAGCAAAGTTTACGCAGTATTTT
TRBV29-1	few	TRBJ1-1	TRBD1	CSVAGGAEAFF	TGCAGCGTCGCAGGGGGGGCTGAAGCTTTCTTT
TRBV20-1	few	TRBJ1-6	-	CSPVAGTRVSPLHF	TGCAGTCCAGTCGCAGGGACTAGGGTTTCACCCCTCCACTTT
TRBV12-5	-	TRBJ1-1	-	CASGPPGGLNTEAFF	TGTGCTAGTGGTCCCCCCGGAGGGCTGAACACTGAAGCTTTCTTT
TRBV6-5	many	TRBJ2-4	TRBD1	CASSPTGAYIQYF	TGTGCCAGCAGTCCGACAGGGGCGTACATTCAGTACTTC
TRBV6-5	-	TRBJ1-1	-	CASSSLSWEAFF	TGTGCCAGCAGTTCCCTTAGCTGGGAAGCTTTCTTT
TRBV4-1	-	TRBJ2-3	TRBD2	CASSQAGLAGASTDTQYF	TGCGCCAGCAGCCAAGCAGGACTAGCGGGGGCCAGCACAGATACGCAGTATTTT
TRBV5-1	many	TRBJ2-1	-	CASSLGPAGSYNEQFF	TGCGCCAGCAGCTTGGGTCCAGCGGGCTCCTACAATGAGCAGTTCTTC
TRBV27	few	TRBJ2-6	-	CASTLNLGSGANVLTF	TGTGCCAGCACCCTAAACCTAGGCTCTGGGGCCAACGTCCTGACTTTC